Listed below are T cell receptor beta chains from one sample, sequenced in a study of T cells in Graves' hyperthyroidism and ophthalmopathy. TCRdb re-called the multiplex PCR reads through MiXCR, storing one row per CDR3 protein. The sample holds some 720,000 distinct CDR3 sequences, roughly 17% seen once. The source material was blood. The receptor set was obtained from a young man with Graves' hyperthyroidism. The conserved cysteine and the conserved F or W are not part of the CDR3 here.

V gene,J gene,CDR3 protein
TRBV2,TRBJ2-2,ASSEGGGWVGELF
TRBV6-1,TRBJ2-1,AGSLGLAGGVGEQF
TRBV3-1,TRBJ2-7,ASSPAPGRISYEQY
TRBV9,TRBJ2-7,ASSPRGSGRTPLYEQY
TRBV2,TRBJ2-7,ATATSGSHEQY
TRBV3-1,TRBJ2-7,ASSQRAEQY
TRBV9,TRBJ1-1,ASSVGRTPTVNEAF
TRBV28,TRBJ2-7,ASNLESSYSYEQY
TRBV3-1,TRBJ1-5,ASSQVDRARNQPQH
TRBV28,TRBJ1-1,ATSRDLPSLNTEAF
TRBV6-5,TRBJ2-1,ASNIGLYNEQF
TRBV28,TRBJ2-2,ASSLWGKGTGELF
TRBV7-3,TRBJ1-2,ASSPGGQARGDGYT
TRBV28,TRBJ2-7,ASRLRTSGRYEQY
TRBV6-2/TRBV6-3,TRBJ2-7,ASSRDTTYEGQY
TRBV18,TRBJ2-7,ASSPEDRDAYEQY
TRBV6-2/TRBV6-3,TRBJ2-3,ASSAAGTTDTQY
TRBV5-1,TRBJ2-1,ANSKGLAETNEQF
TRBV12-3/TRBV12-4,TRBJ1-1,ASSRDSQNTEAF
TRBV7-9,TRBJ2-7,ASSLAATEQY
TRBV4-1,TRBJ2-2,ASSQVGAGDETGELF
TRBV28,TRBJ1-3,ASSQGGGGHSAGNTIY
TRBV18,TRBJ2-5,ASSPRQDETQY
TRBV20-1,TRBJ2-1,SARWVAGYNEQF
TRBV20-1,TRBJ2-3,SARDLRRSSTDTQY
TRBV19,TRBJ2-1,ASSIHRANEQF
TRBV6-1,TRBJ2-7,ASCLTSEYEQY
TRBV7-9,TRBJ1-1,ASKEGEVNTEAF
TRBV12-3/TRBV12-4,TRBJ1-5,ASSSWDNYQPQH
TRBV3-2,TRBJ1-1,ASSQDPRRGPTEAF
TRBV6-5,TRBJ2-7,ASSYALPGAAYEQY
TRBV27,TRBJ2-1,ASSSVGDNEQF
TRBV28,TRBJ2-7,ASNQDTYEQY
TRBV4-2,TRBJ1-2,ASSQDAQLANYGYT
TRBV30,TRBJ2-2,ARGHLLNTGELF
TRBV3-1,TRBJ2-1,ASTPSGTSGRNEQF
TRBV2,TRBJ1-6,ASTSGLVPLH
TRBV20-1,TRBJ2-1,SARGLGTNEQF
TRBV20-1,TRBJ2-7,SATPGLADLYEQY
TRBV9,TRBJ1-6,ASSPDPRQPSSYNSPLH
TRBV11-3,TRBJ1-3,AGSLAGSSGNTIY
TRBV5-1,TRBJ2-1,ASSSDRPSSYNEQF
TRBV27,TRBJ2-1,ASSPSGRVYNEQF
TRBV19,TRBJ2-5,ASSSRGWGEGIGETQY
TRBV6-5,TRBJ2-2,ASSYSSGVAGELF
TRBV12-5,TRBJ2-1,ASGLDRGAGGPLSYNEQF
TRBV28,TRBJ1-5,ASREQGVNQPQH
TRBV11-3,TRBJ2-1,ASSLGRRETYNEQF
TRBV2,TRBJ2-3,ASSSPGLAGGSETDTQY
TRBV5-1,TRBJ2-3,ASSLELAVTDTQY